Each of the 19 T cell receptor beta chains below was sequenced from the same sample in a study of beta chain features in type 1 diabetes. General study results and limits: Patients with Type 1 diabetes showed moderately but significantly shorter TCRB CDR3s in all four CD4+ subsets.

No antigen has been identified for these receptors. All of the isolated RNA was reverse transcribed, so expressed TCRB transcripts were sequenced. Repertoires were generated with immunoSEQ multiplex PCR, while TCRdb's copy carries only in-frame clones and drops some. The sample lists approximately 52,000 clones, about 64% occurring once. Sequencing used stem cell memory CD4+ T cells from blood. The receptors derive from a woman aged 25 to 39 with type 1 diabetes.

The chain has TRBV14 and TRBJ2-1; D call uncertain. The germline V gene encodes CDR1 SGHDN and CDR2 FVKESK. With 4 bases removed from V and 8 bases from J, the gap between germline ends came to 9 bases. The CDR3 extends over 12 amino acids. CDR3 DNA sequence: TGTGCCAGCAGCCCGACGAGGTATGAGCAGTTCTTC. This gives the protein CASSPTRYEQFF.

The chain has TRBV10-3 and TRBJ2-2; 10 bases are shared with TRBD2. V lost 4 bases and J lost 5; bases outside the gene matches: 4. Germline V CDR1 and CDR2: ENHRY, SYGVKD. This CDR3 comprises 15 residues. CDR3 residues: CAISGGSGRTGELFF. Written as DNA, the CDR3 is TGTGCCATCAGTGGCGGTAGCGGGAGGACCGGGGAGCTGTTTTTT.

This clone showed up just a few times. The rearrangement links TRBV28 to TRBJ2-3; perhaps TRBD1 as D (6 bases). Germline values: CDR1 MDHEN, CDR2 SYDVKM. The CDR3 covers 17 residues. The V gene lost 4 bases and the J gene lost 0 bases, with 17 bases spanning the gap. CDR3 nucleotides: TGTGCCAGCAGTTCCTGGATCGTGGGGGCGAGCACAGATACGCAGTATTTT. Its protein is CASSSWIVGASTDTQYF.

This clone was counted between two and nine times. CDR3 nucleotides: TGCGCCAGCAGCTTGGAACACCCCGATTACAATGAGCAGTTCTTC. Its protein product is CASSLEHPDYNEQFF. This rearrangement joins TRBV5-1 to TRBJ2-1; D is unclear. V was cut by 0 bases and J by 4 bases, with 11 bases left in between. Germline V gene data show CDR1 as SGHRS and CDR2 as YFSETQ. CDR3 length: 15 amino acids.

This clone has more than one count but fewer than ten. The chain combines TRBV9 with TRBJ2-1; 9 positions match TRBD1. V was pared by 3 bases and J by 3 bases, with 7 bases of the junction left unmatched. The CDR3 consists of 16 residues. Germline loops: CDR1 SGDLS, CDR2 YYNGEE. The DNA for the CDR3 is TGTGCCAGCAGCGCGGACAGGGGTTTAATCTACAATGAGCAGTTCTTC. As protein: CASSADRGLIYNEQFF.

This clone came up once. The chain employs TRBV2 and TRBJ1-1; 7 bases fit TRBD1. Germline V CDR1 and CDR2: SNHLY, FYNNEI. This CDR3 spans 15 amino acids. V was clipped by 5 bases and J by 0 bases; unmatched bases: 6. In DNA form, the CDR3 reads TGTGCCAGCAGTCCCCAGGGGGGCATGAACACTGAAGCTTTCTTT. This translates into CASSPQGGMNTEAFF. Using reference TRBV2 and TRBJ1-1 for the parts outside the CDR3, the full variable domain is EPEVTQTPSHQVTQMGQEVILRCVPISNHLYFYWYRQILGQKVEFLVSFYNNEISEKSEIFDDQFSVERPDGSNFTLKIRSTKLEDSAMYFCASSPQGGMNTEAFFGQGTRLTVV.

The chain employs TRBV5-1 and TRBJ2-3; no reliable D call. V was clipped by 4 bases and J by 2 bases, with 11 bases between them. CDR3 size: 14 residues. Germline loops: CDR1 SGHRS, CDR2 YFSETQ. Written as DNA, the CDR3 is TGCGCCAGCAGCACCTGGGCTAACACAGATACGCAGTATTTT. As protein: CASSTWANTDTQYF.

This chain joins TRBV7-9 and TRBJ2-6; tentatively, D is TRBD1 (6 bases). This CDR3 is 18 amino acids long. CDR1 is SEHNR and CDR2 is FQNEAQ in the germline V gene (reference sequence). Trimming removed 5 bases at V and 0 bases at J, with 17 bases between. CDR3 in amino acids: CASSPLQGQSSGANVLTF. Here the CDR3 DNA reads TGTGCCAGCAGCCCCCTACAGGGCCAGAGCTCTGGGGCCAACGTCCTGACTTTC.

Only a few counts were recorded for this clone. V gene TRBV4-1 combines with J gene TRBJ2-1, with D perhaps TRBD2 (5 bases). V lost 4 bases and J lost 12, with 19 bases in between. Looked up from germline, CDR1 is MGHRA and CDR2 is YSYEKL. The CDR3 contains 14 residues. The CDR3 region has the DNA TGCGCCAGCAGCCCTACTCCTAGCATCTCGGGGCAGTTCTTC. Its protein is CASSPTPSISGQFF.

This rearrangement joins TRBV6-1 to TRBJ2-7, with 7 bases that match TRBD1. The CDR3 length is 12 residues. The germline CDR1 and CDR2 sequences are MNHNS and SASEGT. J was trimmed by 12 bases and V by 6 bases; bases with no gene match: 11. The CDR3 nucleotides are TGTGCCAGCAGCCCGGACAGGTGGAGGCTGTACTTC. Translation gives CASSPDRWRLYF.

The chain links TRBV7-2 to TRBJ2-7, with 7 positions matching TRBD1. CDR3 length equals 16 residues. Germline V gives CDR1 SGHTA, CDR2 FQGNSA. J was trimmed by 11 bases and V by 1 base; bases with no gene match: 17. The CDR3, as DNA: TGTGCCAGCAGCTTAGTTGGCGGACAGGTGGCCTCAATGGAGTACTTC. This encodes CASSLVGGQVASMEYF. The variable domain in full, with the rest retrieved from reference TRBV7-2 and TRBJ2-7, is GAGVSQSPSNKVTEKGKDVELRCDPISGHTALYWYRQSLGQGLEFLIYFQGNSAPDKSGLPSDRFSAERTGGSVSTLTIQRTQQEDSAVYLCASSLVGGQVASMEYFGPGTRLTVT.

The table lists this clone with a few counts. This rearrangement joins TRBV4-1 to TRBJ2-3; 13 bases align to TRBD2. CDR3 length: 17 residues. V trimming: 5 bases; J trimming: 5 bases; junction bases outside the gene matches: 10. Germline CDR1 and CDR2: MGHRA and YSYEKL. CDR3 amino acids: CASSVWTSGSSRDTQYF. The CDR3 bases are TGCGCCAGCAGCGTGTGGACTAGCGGGAGTTCCAGAGATACGCAGTATTTT.

The gene calls are TRBV7-2 and TRBJ2-7; 11 bases fit TRBD2. The V and J ends lost 0 bases and 2 bases, in that order; junction bases with no gene match: 9. The CDR3 covers 18 residues. Germline V gene lookup returns CDR1 SGHTA and CDR2 FQGNSA. CDR3 protein: CASSLATSGKGSPYEQYF. The CDR3, as DNA: TGTGCCAGCAGCTTAGCGACTAGCGGGAAGGGGTCGCCCTACGAGCAGTACTTC.

This sequence joins TRBV5-6 and TRBJ1-2; TRBD1 agrees at 9 bases. The CDR3 extends over 18 amino acids. V shed 0 bases, J shed 4 bases, and the junction held 13 bases outside the gene matches. Per the germline V gene, CDR1 is SGHDT and CDR2 is YYEEEE. As DNA, the CDR3 is TGTGCCAGCAGCTTGGCATATTCCACAGGGGGCAGCACCTATGGCTACACCTTC. Translated: CASSLAYSTGGSTYGYTF.

The chain links TRBV7-8 to TRBJ2-3; 9 nucleotides align to TRBD2. This CDR3 has 14 residues. With 5 bases clipped from V and 5 bases from J, the junction kept 5 bases outside the gene matches. Germline assignment: CDR1 SGHVS and CDR2 FQNEAQ. As DNA, the CDR3 is TGTGCCAGCAGCCCTCGGACTAGCGTAGATACGCAGTATTTT. Residues: CASSPRTSVDTQYF.

V gene TRBV11-2 combines with J gene TRBJ2-3; tentative D call: TRBD2 (7 bases). Trimming left V 5 bases short and J 7 bases short, with 16 bases between. The germline V gene encodes CDR1 SGHAT and CDR2 FQNNGV. There are 14 residues in the CDR3. CDR3 nucleotide sequence: TGTGCCAGCAGCAAGGTGGTGGGGGGGCATACGCAGTATTTT. As protein: CASSKVVGGHTQYF.

This clone was seen a handful of times. The V call is TRBV19, the J call TRBJ2-3, with 10 bases matching TRBD2. The germline V gene encodes CDR1 LNHDA and CDR2 SQIVND (reference sequence). The J segment lost 8 bases and the V segment lost 3 bases, leaving 5 bases of the junction unmatched. The length of the CDR3 is 14 residues. The CDR3 DNA sequence: TGTGCCAGTAGTATGGCTCTAGCGGGAGTTACGCAGTATTTT. Protein: CASSMALAGVTQYF.

The chain links TRBV18 to TRBJ2-2, with D possibly TRBD2 on 6 matching bases. Trimming left V 2 bases short and J 4 bases short, with 11 bases between. Germline CDR1 reads KGHSH; CDR2 reads LQKENI. CDR3 length: 15 residues. This chain's CDR3 is CASSPSLAGTGELFF. CDR3 nucleotide sequence: TGTGCCAGCTCACCATCACTAGCTGGCACCGGGGAGCTGTTTTTT.

This clone was detected once. V is TRBV5-1 and J is TRBJ2-3, with no clear D. V was clipped by 2 bases and J by 2 bases, with 9 bases between them. Germline V gene sequence: CDR1 SGHRS, CDR2 YFSETQ. The CDR3 is 14 amino acids. The CDR3, as DNA: TGCGCCAGCAGCTTCGCAGACAACACAGATACGCAGTATTTT. Translating gives CASSFADNTDTQYF.